The rows below give T cell receptor beta chains drawn from one sample of a study of OX40 agonist ivuxolimab in advanced cancers. TCRdb keeps only in-frame clones here, not all; method: immunoSEQ multiplex PCR. The data hold around 45,000 clones, with around nine tenths observed a single time. Source: CD4+ or CD8+ T cells sorted from blood, taken in a trial of the OX40 agonist ivuxolimab. The receptors stem from an adult with an advanced solid tumor such as melanoma, head and neck, liver or kidney cancer. Both conserved end residues are part of each CDR3. The D gene is left open where the match is weak. Size is omitted from some rows. Given values are once, few, many or a class for expanded clones.

d_call	v_call	j_call	clone_size	cdr3_aa	cdr3_nt
.	TRBV28	TRBJ2-3	.	CASSPQGGGTDTQYF	TGTGCCAGCAGTCCCCAAGGGGGAGGCACAGATACGCAGTATTTT
TRBD2	TRBV10-1	TRBJ2-2	.	CASSDLSGRQTGELFF	TGCGCCAGCAGTGACCTTAGCGGGAGGCAAACCGGGGAGCTGTTTTTT
.	TRBV18	TRBJ1-4	.	CASSTRGEDEKLFF	TGTGCCAGCTCAACGCGGGGGGAGGATGAAAAACTGTTTTTT
TRBD2	TRBV28	TRBJ2-1	.	CASRKAGGFYNEQFF	TGTGCCAGCAGGAAAGCGGGAGGCTTCTACAATGAGCAGTTCTTC
.	TRBV7-6	TRBJ2-7	.	CASSLWRFYEQYF	TGTGCCAGCAGCTTATGGAGGTTTTACGAGCAGTACTTC
TRBD2	TRBV19	TRBJ2-7	.	CASSPRWFAGGQEQYF	TGTGCCAGTAGCCCGCGGTGGTTCGCGGGAGGGCAAGAGCAGTACTTC
TRBD2	TRBV19	TRBJ2-3	.	CASIDIAGGEDTQYF	TGTGCCAGTATCGATATAGCGGGAGGGGAAGATACGCAGTATTTT
.	TRBV9	TRBJ2-1	.	CASSPQTSPLDEQFF	TGTGCCAGCAGCCCGCAAACTAGCCCCCTTGATGAGCAGTTCTTC
.	TRBV7-9	TRBJ2-5	.	CASSLVAGRVETQYF	TGTGCCAGCAGCTTAGTTGCGGGGCGGGTAGAGACCCAGTACTTC
TRBD1	TRBV5-1	TRBJ1-5	.	CASSQGGDQPQHF	TGCGCCAGCAGTCAGGGGGGAGATCAGCCCCAGCATTTT
TRBD2	TRBV7-8	TRBJ2-7	.	CASHGTSGLYEQYF	TGTGCCAGCCATGGGACTAGCGGACTCTACGAGCAGTACTTC
.	TRBV4-3	TRBJ1-2	.	CASSQPGRGTYTF	TGCGCCAGCAGCCAGCCCGGGCGGGGAACCTACACCTTC
TRBD2	TRBV5-3	TRBJ2-5	.	CARSLARGRIRETQYF	TGTGCCAGAAGCTTGGCGCGCGGGAGGATTCGAGAGACCCAGTACTTC
TRBD1	TRBV18	TRBJ2-5	.	CASSQRQGLETQYF	TGTGCCAGCTCCCAGAGACAGGGGTTGGAGACCCAGTACTTC
.	TRBV10-3	TRBJ1-1	.	CAISETSGNTEAFF	TGTGCCATCAGTGAGACGTCCGGGAACACTGAAGCTTTCTTT
TRBD2	TRBV5-4	TRBJ2-5	.	CASSPSGLAGQETQYF	TGTGCCAGCAGTCCCTCGGGACTAGCGGGGCAAGAGACCCAGTACTTC
.	TRBV4-1	TRBJ2-7	.	CASSQDPRGEQYF	TGCGCCAGCAGCCAAGATCCGCGTGGGGAGCAGTACTTC
.	TRBV4-3	TRBJ1-2	.	CASSQGQGRSGYTF	TGCGCCAGCAGCCAAGGGCAGGGGCGGTCTGGCTACACCTTC
.	TRBV7-2	TRBJ2-1	.	CASSSVGEQFF	TGTGCCAGCAGCTCAGTAGGGGAGCAGTTCTTC
.	TRBV30	TRBJ2-2	.	CAWSLGRDTGELFF	TGTGCCTGGAGTCTTGGGCGTGACACCGGGGAGCTGTTTTTT
.	TRBV7-2	TRBJ2-1	.	CASSFYRGALFF	TGTGCCAGCAGCTTTTACCGGGGGGCTCTGTTCTTC
.	TRBV6-1	TRBJ2-7	.	CASTSRPYEQYF	TGTGCCAGCACCTCAAGGCCCTACGAGCAGTACTTC
.	TRBV28	TRBJ2-7	.	CASSFRPQGQYF	TGTGCCAGCAGTTTTCGGCCCCAGGGGCAGTACTTC
TRBD1	TRBV28	TRBJ2-2	once	CASRPTGVRNGELFF	TGTGCCAGCAGGCCTACAGGGGTCAGGAACGGGGAGCTGTTTTTT
.	TRBV7-3	TRBJ1-6	.	CASSRQASYNSPLHF	TGTGCCAGCAGTAGACAGGCCTCCTATAATTCACCCCTCCACTTT
.	TRBV7-2	TRBJ2-2	.	CASSTWRGNTGELFF	TGTGCCAGCAGTACCTGGAGGGGGAACACCGGGGAGCTGTTTTTT
.	TRBV6-1	TRBJ2-2	.	CASSQLRTGELFF	TGTGCCAGCAGTCAACTACGAACCGGGGAGCTGTTTTTT
.	TRBV29-1	TRBJ1-3	.	CSVVGDTIYF	TGCAGCGTTGTGGGAGACACCATATATTTT
TRBD2	TRBV4-1	TRBJ2-2	few	CASSQGGLAGVGTGELFF	TGCGCCAGCAGCCAAGGAGGACTAGCGGGAGTCGGCACCGGGGAGCTGTTTTTT
TRBD1	TRBV7-2	TRBJ2-7	.	CASSLVSTGGSYEQYF	TGTGCCAGCAGCTTAGTCTCTACAGGGGGATCCTACGAGCAGTACTTC